The rows below give T cell receptor beta chains drawn from one sample of a study of cytomegalovirus exposure and HLA in healthy donors. Clones were read by immunoSEQ multiplex PCR, and TCRdb kept only the in-frame ones, dropping some. The repertoire includes around 190,000 clones, about 80% of them detected once, and approximately 1% sits in the top ten. Sequencing was performed on PBMCs. These receptors all stem from a woman aged 40 to 55 in good health and CMV-seronegative. Each CDR3 is given with its conserved first and last residue. The order of the fields is V gene, J gene, D gene, CDR3 protein, CDR3 DNA. The D gene is left open where the match is weak.

V: TRBV7-9; J: TRBJ1-2; D: NA; CDR3: CASSTPQGNYGYTF; DNA: TGTGCCAGCAGCACTCCACAGGGCAACTATGGCTACACCTTC
V: TRBV7-2; J: TRBJ2-3; D: NA; CDR3: CASRSPGDTQYF; DNA: TGTGCCAGCAGATCCCCAGGGGATACGCAGTATTTT
V: TRBV2; J: TRBJ2-3; D: NA; CDR3: CASSERGGTIQDTQYF; DNA: TGTGCCAGCAGTGAGAGGGGGGGGACTATTCAAGATACGCAGTATTTT
V: TRBV13; J: TRBJ1-2; D: TRBD1; CDR3: CASSSDFTKRDRNYGYTF; DNA: TGTGCCAGCAGCTCAGACTTCACTAAAAGGGACAGAAACTATGGCTACACCTTC
V: TRBV27; J: TRBJ2-1; D: TRBD2; CDR3: CASSLLLAGGVNEQFF; DNA: TGTGCCAGCAGTTTACTACTAGCGGGAGGCGTCAATGAGCAGTTCTTC
V: TRBV7-9; J: TRBJ2-1; D: TRBD2; CDR3: CASSFGGASGNEQFF; DNA: TGTGCCAGCAGCTTTGGGGGGGCTAGCGGGAATGAGCAGTTCTTC
V: TRBV11-3; J: TRBJ2-2; D: NA; CDR3: CASSPFRDTGELFF; DNA: TGTGCCAGCAGCCCGTTCAGGGACACCGGGGAGCTGTTTTTT
V: TRBV7-9; J: TRBJ2-1; D: TRBD2; CDR3: CASSAGTSYNEQFF; DNA: TGTGCCAGCAGCGCCGGGACTAGCTACAATGAGCAGTTCTTC
V: TRBV10-3; J: TRBJ1-4; D: TRBD1; CDR3: CAISRGSAEKLFF; DNA: TGTGCCATCAGCAGGGGGTCGGCTGAAAAACTGTTTTTT
V: TRBV6-1; J: TRBJ2-2; D: NA; CDR3: CASSASGETGELFF; DNA: TGTGCCAGCAGTGCTTCAGGGGAGACCGGGGAGCTGTTTTTT